This TCR beta chain originates from a study of cytomegalovirus exposure and HLA in healthy donors. Study at large: About 80 million unique TCR sequences came from HLA-typed donors in an early release.

This PCR relied on a set of 60 Vbeta primers and 13 Jbeta primers. Assay used: immunoSEQ multiplex PCR; TCRdb lists only in-frame clones, some missing. The sample includes around 100,000 clones, approximately 78% seen only once; the top ten take approximately 4.8%. General study findings and limits: Specificity for CMV antigens was confirmed in vitro for a few of the CMV-associated chains.

As to this clone: Its cognate antigen is unknown.

V dropped 3 bases and J dropped 4; count of bases not matched to a gene: 9. The V gene's germline CDR1 is MDHEN and CDR2 SYDVKM. The CDR3 sequence is 17 residues long. The receptor was isolated from a male donor in good health and CMV-seropositive. J is TRBJ1-5 and V is TRBV28, with 10 positions matching TRBD1. Sequences were obtained from PBMCs. As DNA, the CDR3 is TGTGCCAGCAGTTTCTGGTTGGGACAGGGGAGGAATCAGCCCCAGCATTTT. Protein product: CASSFWLGQGRNQPQHF.